The 7 T cell receptor beta chains below all came from one sample that was sequenced in a study of T-cell reconstitution after alpha-beta-depleted transplantation in children. TCRbeta library construction was performed incorporating unique molecular identifiers. TCRdb ran MiXCR on the PCR reads and lists one entry per CDR3 protein. Seen here are about 280,000 distinct CDR3 sequences, 11% observed once, and the top ten hold 23%. Sequenced here: peripheral blood, sampled 180 days after TCRalphabeta/CD19-depleted stem cell transplant. These receptors were taken from a male patient aged 2 to 9 who had a stem cell transplant for chronic granulomatous disease, so the T cells may come from the graft donor.

This clonotype was recorded many times. The rearrangement links TRBV28 to TRBJ2-4; 10 nucleotides agree with TRBD1. Trimming took 3 bases from V and 3 from J; bases not matched to a gene: 5. The CDR3 runs to 16 residues. Germline values: CDR1 MDHEN, CDR2 SYDVKM. The CDR3: CASSFGGTGVKNIQYF. In DNA, the CDR3 is TGTGCCAGCAGTTTTGGTGGGACAGGGGTCAAAAACATTCAGTACTTC.

This clonotype was found many times. The chain recombines TRBV20-1 with TRBJ2-3, with D perhaps matching TRBD2 (6 bases). The V gene's germline CDR1 is DFQATT and CDR2 SNEGSKA (reference sequence). Deletions cut 5 bases from V and 6 bases from J, with 6 bases between. This CDR3 region has 10 residues. The CDR3 DNA sequence: TGCAGTGCTGCGGGGGATACGCAGTATTTT. Translated, it gives CSAAGDTQYF.

This clonotype was seen repeatedly, ten times or more. The gene calls are TRBV12-3 or TRBV12-4 and TRBJ1-2, with D possibly being TRBD1 (6 bases). Trimming stripped 6 bases from V and 3 bases from J, with 14 bases between. CDR3 length: 14 residues. The CDR3 DNA reads as TGTGCCAGCAGCCCACAGGGTGTTGACTATGGCTACACCTTC. Translation gives CASSPQGVDYGYTF.

This clonotype was seen repeatedly, ten times or more. V is TRBV28 and J is TRBJ2-2; perhaps D is TRBD1 or TRBD2 (7 bases each). CDR1 and CDR2 (germline): MDHEN, SYDVKM. Trimming took off 5 bases at V and 2 bases at J, with 18 bases between the two ends. The CDR3 spans 17 residues. The DNA of the CDR3 is TGTGCCAGCAGTCGATTCAGGGGGGGAGGTAACACCGGGGAGCTGTTTTTT. It translates to CASSRFRGGGNTGELFF.

This clonotype was observed many times. The chain links TRBV6-2 or TRBV6-3 to TRBJ2-1; TRBD2 matches 9 bases. This CDR3 has 17 amino acids. With 4 bases clipped from V and 7 bases from J, the junction kept 14 bases outside the gene matches. Germline V gene data show CDR1 as MNHEY and CDR2 as SVGEGT. CDR3 protein: CASSSPPLRGGRNEQFF. For the CDR3, the DNA is TGTGCCAGCAGTTCCCCCCCCTTGCGGGGGGGCCGGAATGAGCAGTTCTTC.

At least ten counts were recorded for this clonotype. The chain carries TRBV20-1 and TRBJ2-5, with unresolved D. V lost 6 bases to trimming and J lost 1 base, with 15 bases between them. The CDR3 spans 14 residues. CDR1 is DFQATT and CDR2 is SNEGSKA in the germline V gene (reference sequence). This chain's CDR3 is CSAPPVASQETQYF. In DNA form, the CDR3 reads TGCAGTGCCCCCCCTGTGGCGTCCCAAGAGACCCAGTACTTC.

This clonotype came up many times. The chain joins TRBV5-1 to TRBJ2-6, with D possibly being TRBD1 or TRBD2 (6 bases each). Trimming cost V 0 bases and J 5 bases, with 9 bases left between them. The germline CDR1 and CDR2 sequences are SGHRS and YFSETQ. CDR3 size: 15 residues. CDR3 loop: CASSLAGDWANVLTF. The CDR3 bases are TGCGCCAGCAGCTTGGCAGGGGACTGGGCCAACGTCCTGACTTTC.